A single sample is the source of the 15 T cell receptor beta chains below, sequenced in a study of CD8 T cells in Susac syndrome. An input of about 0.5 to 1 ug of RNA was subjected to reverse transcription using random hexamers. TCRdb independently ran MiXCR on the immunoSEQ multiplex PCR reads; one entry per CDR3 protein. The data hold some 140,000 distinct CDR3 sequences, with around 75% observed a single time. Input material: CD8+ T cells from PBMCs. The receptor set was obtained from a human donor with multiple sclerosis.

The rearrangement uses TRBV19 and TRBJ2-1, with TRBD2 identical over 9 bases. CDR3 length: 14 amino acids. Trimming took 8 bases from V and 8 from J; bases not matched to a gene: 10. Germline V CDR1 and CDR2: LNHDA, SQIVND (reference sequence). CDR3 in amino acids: CASQTGRGGHEQFF. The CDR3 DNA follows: TGTGCCAGTCAAACTGGGCGGGGGGGCCATGAGCAGTTCTTC.

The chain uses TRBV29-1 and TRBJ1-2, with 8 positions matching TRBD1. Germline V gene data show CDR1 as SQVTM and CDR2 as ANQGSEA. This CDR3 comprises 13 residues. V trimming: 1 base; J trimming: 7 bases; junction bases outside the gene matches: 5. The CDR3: CSVEGGDRFGYTF. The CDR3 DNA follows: TGCAGCGTTGAAGGGGGGGACAGGTTTGGCTACACCTTC.

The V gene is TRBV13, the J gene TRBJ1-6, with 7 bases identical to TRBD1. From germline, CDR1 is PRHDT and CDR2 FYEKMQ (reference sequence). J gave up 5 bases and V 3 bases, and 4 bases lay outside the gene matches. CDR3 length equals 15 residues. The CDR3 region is CASSFGDRDNSPLHF. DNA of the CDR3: TGTGCCAGCAGCTTCGGGGACAGAGATAATTCACCCCTCCACTTT.

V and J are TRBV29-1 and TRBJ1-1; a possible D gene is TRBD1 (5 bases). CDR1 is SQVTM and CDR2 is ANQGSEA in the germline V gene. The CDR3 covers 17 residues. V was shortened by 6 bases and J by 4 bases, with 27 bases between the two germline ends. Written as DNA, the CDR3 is TGCAGCGTGGGGGGTGGTCCACCGGTTATATCGGTCACTGAAGCTTTCTTT. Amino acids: CSVGGGPPVISVTEAFF.

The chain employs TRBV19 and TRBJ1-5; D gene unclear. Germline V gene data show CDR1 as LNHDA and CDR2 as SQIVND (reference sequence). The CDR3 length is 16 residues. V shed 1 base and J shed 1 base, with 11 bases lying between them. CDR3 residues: CASSIASRGSNQPQHF. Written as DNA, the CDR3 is TGTGCCAGTAGTATAGCAAGCCGGGGAAGCAATCAGCCCCAGCATTTT. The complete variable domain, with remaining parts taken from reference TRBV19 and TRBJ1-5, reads DGGITQSPKYLFRKEGQNVTLSCEQNLNHDAMYWYRQDPGQGLRLIYYSQIVNDFQKGDIAEGYSVSREKKESFPLTVTSAQKNPTAFYLCASSIASRGSNQPQHFGDGTRLSIL.

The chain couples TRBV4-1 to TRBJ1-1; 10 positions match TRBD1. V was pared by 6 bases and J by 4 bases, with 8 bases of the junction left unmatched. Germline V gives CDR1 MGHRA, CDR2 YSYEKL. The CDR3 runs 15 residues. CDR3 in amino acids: CASSQMGQGFTEAFF. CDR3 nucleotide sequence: TGCGCCAGCAGTCAAATGGGACAGGGGTTCACTGAAGCTTTCTTT.

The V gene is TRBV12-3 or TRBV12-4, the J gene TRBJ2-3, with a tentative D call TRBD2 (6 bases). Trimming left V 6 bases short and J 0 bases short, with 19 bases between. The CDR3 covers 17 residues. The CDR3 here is CASSLPFLAASTDTQYF. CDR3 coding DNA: TGTGCCAGCAGCCTGCCCTTCTTAGCGGCTAGCACAGATACGCAGTATTTT.

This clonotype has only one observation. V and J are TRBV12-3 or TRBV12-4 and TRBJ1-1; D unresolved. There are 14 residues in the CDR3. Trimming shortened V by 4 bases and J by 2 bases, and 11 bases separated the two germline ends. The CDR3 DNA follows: TGTGCCAGCAGTTACTGGCAGACAAACACTGAAGCTTTCTTT. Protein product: CASSYWQTNTEAFF.

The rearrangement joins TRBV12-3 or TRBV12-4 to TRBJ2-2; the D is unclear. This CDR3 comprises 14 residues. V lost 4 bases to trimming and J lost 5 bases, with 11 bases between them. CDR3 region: CASSSAIKTGELFF. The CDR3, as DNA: TGTGCCAGCAGTTCAGCGATTAAGACCGGGGAGCTGTTTTTT.

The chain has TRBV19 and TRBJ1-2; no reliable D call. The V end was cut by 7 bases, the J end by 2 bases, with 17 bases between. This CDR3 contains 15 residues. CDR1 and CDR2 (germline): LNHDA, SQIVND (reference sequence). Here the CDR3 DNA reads TGTGCCAGTACCCCTTGGCCCGGTGCCAACTATGGCTACACCTTC. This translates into CASTPWPGANYGYTF.

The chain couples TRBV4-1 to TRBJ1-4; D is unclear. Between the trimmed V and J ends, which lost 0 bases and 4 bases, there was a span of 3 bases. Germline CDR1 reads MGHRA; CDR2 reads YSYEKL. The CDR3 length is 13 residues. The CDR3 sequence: CASSQDFNEKLFF. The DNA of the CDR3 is TGCGCCAGCAGCCAAGATTTTAATGAAAAACTGTTTTTT.

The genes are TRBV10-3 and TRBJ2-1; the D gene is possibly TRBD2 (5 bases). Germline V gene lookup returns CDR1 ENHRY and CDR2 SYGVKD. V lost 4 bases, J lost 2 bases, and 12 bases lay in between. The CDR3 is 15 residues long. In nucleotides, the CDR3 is TGTGCCATCAGTGTCCGGGATCCAACCTACAATGAGCAGTTCTTC. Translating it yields CAISVRDPTYNEQFF.

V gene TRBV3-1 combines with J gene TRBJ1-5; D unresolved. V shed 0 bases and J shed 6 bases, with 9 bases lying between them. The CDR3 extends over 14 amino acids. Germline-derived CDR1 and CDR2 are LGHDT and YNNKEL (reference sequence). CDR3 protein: CASSQDMESQPQHF. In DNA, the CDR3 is TGTGCCAGCAGCCAAGATATGGAAAGTCAGCCCCAGCATTTT.

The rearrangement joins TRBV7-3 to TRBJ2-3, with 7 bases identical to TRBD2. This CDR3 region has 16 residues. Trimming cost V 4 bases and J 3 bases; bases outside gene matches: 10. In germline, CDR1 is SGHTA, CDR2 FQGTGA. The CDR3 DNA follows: TGTGCCAGCAGCTCCATGGTGGGAGGGCCGACAGATACGCAGTATTTT. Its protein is CASSSMVGGPTDTQYF.

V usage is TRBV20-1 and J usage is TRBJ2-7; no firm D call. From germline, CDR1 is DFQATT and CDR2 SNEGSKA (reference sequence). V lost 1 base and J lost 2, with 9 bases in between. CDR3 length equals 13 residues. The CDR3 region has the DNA TGCAGTGCTAGAGTGGACGGACCCTACGAGCAGTACTTC. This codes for CSARVDGPYEQYF.